Sequencing of this T cell receptor beta chain was carried out in a study of T cell responses to AZD1222 COVID-19 vaccine. The CDR3 length is 14 residues. Germline CDR1 is SGHTA and CDR2 is FQGNSA. Trimming pared 0 bases from V and 2 bases from J, leaving 7 bases between. This table comes from immunoSEQ multiplex PCR, and its TCRdb copy is limited to in-frame clones, with some not included. Altogether fewer than 150,000 clones are present, roughly 92% being singletons, with the ten largest covering about 10%. The sequence derives from an adult who received the AZD1222 COVID-19 vaccine. The material was peripheral blood, obtained 28 days after the second AZD1222 dose. The rearrangement uses TRBV7-2 and TRBJ1-2; D unresolved. CDR3 residues: CASSLADGNYGYTF. In DNA form, the CDR3 reads TGTGCCAGCAGCTTAGCGGACGGGAACTATGGCTACACCTTC.